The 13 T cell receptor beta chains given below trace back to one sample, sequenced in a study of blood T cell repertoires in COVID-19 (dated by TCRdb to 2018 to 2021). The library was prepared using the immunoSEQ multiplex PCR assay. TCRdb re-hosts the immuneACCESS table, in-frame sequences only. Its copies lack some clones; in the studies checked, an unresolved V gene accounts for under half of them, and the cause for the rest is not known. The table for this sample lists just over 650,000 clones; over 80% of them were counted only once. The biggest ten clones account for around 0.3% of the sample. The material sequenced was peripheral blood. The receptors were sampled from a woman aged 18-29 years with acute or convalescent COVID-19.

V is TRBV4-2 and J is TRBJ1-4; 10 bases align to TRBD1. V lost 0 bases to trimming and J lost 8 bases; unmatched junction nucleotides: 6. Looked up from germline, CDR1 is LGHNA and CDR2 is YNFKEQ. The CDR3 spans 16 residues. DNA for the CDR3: TGTGCCAGCAGCCAAGATCCCGGGACAGGGGAAGAAAAACTGTTTTTT. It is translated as CASSQDPGTGEEKLFF.

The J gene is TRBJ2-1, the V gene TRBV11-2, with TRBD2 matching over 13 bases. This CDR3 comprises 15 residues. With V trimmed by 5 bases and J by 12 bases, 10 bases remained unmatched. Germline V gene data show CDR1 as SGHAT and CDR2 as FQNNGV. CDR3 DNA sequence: TGTGCCAGCAGCCCGACTAGCGGGGGGCCCCGGGGGCAGTTCTTC. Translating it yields CASSPTSGGPRGQFF.

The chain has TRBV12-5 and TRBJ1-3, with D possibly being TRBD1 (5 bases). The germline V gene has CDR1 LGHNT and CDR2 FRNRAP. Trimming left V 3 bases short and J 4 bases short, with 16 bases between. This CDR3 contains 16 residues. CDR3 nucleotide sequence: TGTGCTAGTGGTTTCTATGGGGCAGGGCCCGGAAACACCATATATTTT. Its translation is CASGFYGAGPGNTIYF.

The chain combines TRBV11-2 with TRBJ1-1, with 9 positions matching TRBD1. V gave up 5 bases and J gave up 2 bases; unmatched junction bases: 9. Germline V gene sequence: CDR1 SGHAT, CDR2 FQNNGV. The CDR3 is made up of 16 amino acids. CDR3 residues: CASSPRTGDFNTEAFF. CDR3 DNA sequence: TGTGCCAGCAGCCCCAGGACAGGGGACTTTAACACTGAAGCTTTCTTT. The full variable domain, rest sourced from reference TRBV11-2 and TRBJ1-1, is EAGVAQSPRYKIIEKRQSVAFWCNPISGHATLYWYQQILGQGPKLLIQFQNNGVVDDSQLPKDRFSAERLKGVDSTLKIQPAKLEDSAVYLCASSPRTGDFNTEAFFGQGTRLTVV.

In DNA form, the CDR3 reads TGTGCCAGCAGCACCCTGAGTGGCGAGCAGTACTTC. It is translated as CASSTLSGEQYF. The chain joins TRBV5-6 to TRBJ2-7; D remains ambiguous. V shed 4 bases and J shed 6 bases, with 11 bases lying between them. The CDR3 has 12 amino acids. Germline V lookup: CDR1 SGHDT, CDR2 YYEEEE.

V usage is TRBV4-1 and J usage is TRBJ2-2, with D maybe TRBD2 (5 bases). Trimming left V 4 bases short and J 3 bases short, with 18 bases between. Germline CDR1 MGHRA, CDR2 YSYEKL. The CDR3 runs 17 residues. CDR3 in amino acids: CASSRPSVRAHTGELFF. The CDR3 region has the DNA TGCGCCAGCAGCCGCCCGTCAGTGAGGGCGCACACCGGGGAGCTGTTTTTT.

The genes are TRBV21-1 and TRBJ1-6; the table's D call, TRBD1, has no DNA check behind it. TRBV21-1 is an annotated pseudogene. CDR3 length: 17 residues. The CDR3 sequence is CASSPKSFAGTLRPLHF. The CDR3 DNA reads TGTGCCAGCAGTCCAAAATCCTTCGCCGGGACACTCCGTCCCCTCCACTTT.

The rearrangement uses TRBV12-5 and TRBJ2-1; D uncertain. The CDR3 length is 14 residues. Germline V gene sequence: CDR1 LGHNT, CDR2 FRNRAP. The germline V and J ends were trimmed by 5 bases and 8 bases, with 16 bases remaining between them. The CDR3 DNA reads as TGTGCTAGTGGTAAAACCTGGTCGGTTGATGAGCAGTTCTTC. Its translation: CASGKTWSVDEQFF.

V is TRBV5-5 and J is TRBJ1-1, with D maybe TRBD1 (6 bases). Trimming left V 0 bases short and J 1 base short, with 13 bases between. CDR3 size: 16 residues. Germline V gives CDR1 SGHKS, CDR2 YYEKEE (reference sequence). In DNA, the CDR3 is TGTGCCAGCAGCTTGGCCTGGGACACCCGGAACACTGAAGCTTTCTTT. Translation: CASSLAWDTRNTEAFF.

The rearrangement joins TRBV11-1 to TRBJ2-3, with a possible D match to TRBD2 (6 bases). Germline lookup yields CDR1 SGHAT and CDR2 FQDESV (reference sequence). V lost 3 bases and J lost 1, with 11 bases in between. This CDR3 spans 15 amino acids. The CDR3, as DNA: TGTGCCAGCAGCTTTCGGGGGATCGGCACAGATACGCAGTATTTT. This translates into CASSFRGIGTDTQYF.

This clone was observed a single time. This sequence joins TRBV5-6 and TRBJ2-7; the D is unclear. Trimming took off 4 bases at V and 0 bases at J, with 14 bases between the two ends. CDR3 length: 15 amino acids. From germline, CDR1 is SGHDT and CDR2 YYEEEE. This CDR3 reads CASSGTEYSSYEQYF. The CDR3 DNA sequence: TGTGCCAGCAGCGGTACAGAATACAGCTCCTACGAGCAGTACTTC. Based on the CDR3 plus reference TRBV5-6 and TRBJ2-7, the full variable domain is DAGVTQSPTHLIKTRGQQVTLRCSPKSGHDTVSWYQQALGQGPQFIFQYYEEEERQRGNFPDRFSGHQFPNYSSELNVNALLLGDSALYLCASSGTEYSSYEQYFGPGTRLTVT.

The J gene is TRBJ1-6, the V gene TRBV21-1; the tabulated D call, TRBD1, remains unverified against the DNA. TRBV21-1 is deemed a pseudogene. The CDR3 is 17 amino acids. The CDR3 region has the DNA TGTGCCAGCAGCAAAGATGTGGGACAGGGAGAAAATTCACCCCTCCACTTT. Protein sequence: CASSKDVGQGENSPLHF.

The CDR3 DNA reads as TGTGCCAGCAGTCCAAAACAGGTGTGGTCGACTTTCTTT. It is translated as CASSPKQVWSTFF. The chain carries TRBV6-2 or TRBV6-3 and TRBJ1-1, with D possibly matching TRBD1 (5 bases). The CDR3 length is 13 residues. The V and J ends lost 5 bases and 12 bases respectively, with 19 bases between them. CDR1 and CDR2 (germline): MNHEY, SVGEGT.